This T cell receptor beta chain appears in the sequencing data of a study of beta chain features in type 1 diabetes. This clone has only a few counts. The antigen is undetermined. In the same sample, other DNA sequences code for this CDR3. The V and J ends lost 2 bases and 5 bases respectively, with 9 bases between them. The CDR3 has 13 amino acids. Germline V gene data show CDR1 as SGHNT and CDR2 as YENEEA. Expressed TCRB transcripts were sequenced after all isolated RNA was converted to cDNA. Using immunoSEQ multiplex PCR, the repertoire was profiled, and TCRdb retains in-frame clones only, with some absent. The sample shows a few hundred thousand clones, 25% to 30% of them seen only once. Whole-study results and caveats: Patients with Type 1 diabetes showed moderately but significantly shorter TCRB CDR3s in all four CD4+ subsets.

The sample comprised central memory CD4+ T cells from blood. This TCR was sampled from a man aged 25-45 years in good health. The chain recombines TRBV11-3 with TRBJ2-5, with a weak D call TRBD1 (6 bases). The CDR3 spells CASSLKQGETQYF. As DNA, the CDR3 is TGTGCCAGCAGCTTAAAACAGGGTGAGACCCAGTACTTC.